This T cell receptor (beta chain) stems from a study of cytotoxic CD8 clonotypes in ibrutinib-treated CLL. This clone appeared a few times. Its matching antigen is unknown. Using immunoSEQ multiplex PCR, the repertoire was profiled, and TCRdb retains in-frame clones only, with some absent. The table lists nearly 100,000 clones, 70% to 80% of them singletons. The study's findings and limits: Exceeding age-matched healthy donors, baseline clonality also tracked the counts of circulating CD8+ T cells.

V lost 3 bases to trimming and J lost 1 base, with 9 bases between them. The CDR3 is 15 residues long. Germline assignment: CDR1 MNHEY and CDR2 SVGAGI. The sample was PBMCs, taken after 12 months of ibrutinib treatment. The TCR comes from a human donor with chronic lymphocytic leukemia. The rearrangement links TRBV6-5 to TRBJ2-2; D ambiguous. The CDR3 nucleotides are TGTGCCAGCAGTTATAACAGTTTGAACACCGGGGAGCTGTTTTTT. It translates to CASSYNSLNTGELFF.